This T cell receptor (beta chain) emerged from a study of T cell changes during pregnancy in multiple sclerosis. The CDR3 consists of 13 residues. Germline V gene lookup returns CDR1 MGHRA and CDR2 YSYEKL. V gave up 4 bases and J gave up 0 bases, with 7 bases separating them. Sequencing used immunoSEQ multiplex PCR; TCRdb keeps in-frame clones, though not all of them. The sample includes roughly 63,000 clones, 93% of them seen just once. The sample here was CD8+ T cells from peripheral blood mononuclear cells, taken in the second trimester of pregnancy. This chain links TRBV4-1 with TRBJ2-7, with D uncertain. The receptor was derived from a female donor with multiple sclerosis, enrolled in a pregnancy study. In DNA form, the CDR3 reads TGCGCCAGCAGCCGCCCAGGCTCCTACGAGCAGTACTTC. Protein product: CASSRPGSYEQYF.